These 5 T cell receptor beta chains were sequenced from one sample in a study of blood T cell dynamics during melanoma immunotherapy. TCRdb's table, derived via immunoSEQ multiplex PCR, lists solely in-frame clones and lacks some. Of 4,500 to 6,000 clones listed, about nine tenths are singletons. Described time point: week 3, after first cycle of checkpoint inhibitor. The sample in question was blood, obtained from a patient treated with checkpoint blockade. Receptors originate from a human donor with melanoma.

In the case of this clone: Relative to the germline gene, one junction end is altered; a read error may explain this. The chain recombines TRBV20-1 with TRBJ2-1, with 11 bases fitting TRBD2. The CDR3 consists of 11 residues. CDR1 is DFQATT and CDR2 is SNEGSKA in the germline V gene (reference sequence). Here the CDR3 DNA reads TGCAGTGCTAGAGGACTAGCGGGGAGTGTCTTC. Its protein product is CSARGLAGSVF.

V and J are TRBV19 and TRBJ1-1, with a tentative D call TRBD1 (5 bases). The CDR3 totals 13 residues. V lost 8 bases and J 0 bases, leaving 10 bases between the germline ends. Germline lookup yields CDR1 LNHDA and CDR2 SQIVND (reference sequence). The DNA for the CDR3 is TGTGCCAGTGGGAGCAGGGTGAACACTGAAGCTTTCTTT. Residues: CASGSRVNTEAFF.

This chain joins TRBV19 and TRBJ1-5; 7 positions agree with TRBD1. The CDR3 consists of 15 residues. V lost 5 bases and J lost 4; bases outside the gene matches: 8. In germline, CDR1 is LNHDA, CDR2 SQIVND (reference sequence). CDR3 DNA sequence: TGTGCCAGTAGTGTTGACAGGGATCCGAATCAGCCCCAGCATTTT. Protein: CASSVDRDPNQPQHF.

The chain has TRBV5-1 and TRBJ1-2; 7 nucleotides match TRBD1. Germline-derived CDR1 and CDR2 are SGHRS and YFSETQ. V was clipped by 2 bases and J by 0 bases; unmatched bases: 10. The CDR3 has 17 amino acids. In DNA form, the CDR3 reads TGCGCCAGCAGCTTCGGACAGGCGGGGATAGCTAACTATGGCTACACCTTC. Amino acids: CASSFGQAGIANYGYTF.

The CDR3 loop is CASSTRPGTRERPPYEQYF. DNA for the CDR3: TGTGCCAGCAGTACCCGGCCAGGAACACGGGAGAGGCCCCCTTACGAGCAGTACTTC. The chain has TRBV28 and TRBJ2-7; D is perhaps TRBD2 (6 bases). V lost 5 bases and J 4 bases, leaving 30 bases between the germline ends. The germline V gene encodes CDR1 MDHEN and CDR2 SYDVKM. CDR3 length: 19 residues.